This TCR beta chain was identified in a study of T cells in Graves' hyperthyroidism and ophthalmopathy. It was RNA transcripts that yielded the amplified TCR beta CDR3 regions. First-round RT-PCR with HTBI primers amplified the TCR CDR3 region. Using its own MiXCR run on the multiplex PCR reads, TCRdb lists one record per CDR3 protein. Of 250,000 to 350,000 distinct CDR3 sequences listed, more than 15% are singletons. The PBMCs studied were ones that came from about 10 ml fresh peripheral blood. This clonotype came up a few times. Between the trimmed V and J ends, which lost 4 bases and 9 bases, there was a span of 17 bases. Germline values: CDR1 SGHRS, CDR2 YFSETQ. The CDR3 has 13 residues.

The chain links TRBV5-1 to TRBJ2-7; possibly TRBD2 for D (6 bases). The material sequenced was blood. This clonotype originated in a woman aged 55-75 years with Graves' ophthalmopathy. CDR3 residues: CASSPGRYGGQYF. In DNA, the CDR3 is TGCGCCAGCAGCCCAGGCCGTTACGGGGGGCAGTACTTC.